This record concerns one TCR beta chain sequence. This CDR3 has 16 amino acids. V trimming: 2 bases; J trimming: 1 base; junction bases outside the gene matches: 4. In germline, CDR1 is SGHRS, CDR2 YFSETQ. Here immunoSEQ multiplex PCR was the method, and the copy in TCRdb shows in-frame clones only, minus some. Of roughly 110,000 clones in the sample, roughly nine tenths were seen once. This sample is drawn from a study of T cell changes during pregnancy in multiple sclerosis. Sequenced here: peripheral blood, sampled before pregnancy. The source is a female donor with multiple sclerosis, enrolled in a pregnancy study. The rearrangement uses TRBV5-1 and TRBJ2-1; TRBD2 aligns across 9 bases. The chain's CDR3 is CASSFSGSPSYNEQFF. The CDR3, as DNA: TGCGCCAGCAGCTTTAGCGGGAGTCCTTCCTACAATGAGCAGTTCTTC.